Included here is one T cell receptor beta chain sequence, with context. Its antigen is unidentified. Since a much larger clone is just one base distant, this may be a read error. TCRdb redid the calling of the multiplex PCR reads with MiXCR, one entry per CDR3 protein. The sample yields around 170,000 distinct CDR3 sequences, 30% to 35% seen once. Axillary draining lymph nodes of breast cancer patients supplied the node samples. This entry comes from a study of breast tumors, draining lymph nodes, adjacent tissues. Study-wide results and limits: The data were judged consistent with most tumor T cells coming from lymph node and expanding in tumor. Tumor TCR diversity was below lymph nodes but above nontumor tissue. Compared with basal-like, luminal-like tumors shared significantly more repertoire with nontumor tissue. Data only fit, rather than demonstrated, lymph node origin of most tumor T cells.

V lost 4 bases, J lost 5 bases, and 18 bases lay in between. Germline CDR1 is SGHDT and CDR2 is YYEEEE. This CDR3 contains 16 residues. The chain couples TRBV5-6 to TRBJ2-2, with D hard to call. Sequencing was carried out using axillary lymph node tissue. The receptor comes from a female donor with breast cancer. Some clones in this sample may be carry-over from other donors' samples. In nucleotides, the CDR3 is TGTGCCAGCAGCCCCCTATGGGCAGGTAGAACCGGGGAGCTGTTTTTT. It specifies CASSPLWAGRTGELFF.